Included here is one T cell receptor beta chain sequence, with context. What it binds is not known. Trimming took 5 bases from V and 4 from J, leaving 13 bases between them. This CDR3 has 14 residues. CDR1 and CDR2 (germline): LNHDA, SQIVND (reference sequence). The sample originates from a study of cytomegalovirus exposure and HLA in healthy donors. The primer mix had 60 Vbeta and 13 Jbeta primers. Sequencing used immunoSEQ multiplex PCR; TCRdb keeps in-frame clones, though not all of them. Among about 160,000 clones listed, roughly three quarters were seen once. Findings and limits, study-wide: When analyzed later, the rates of TCR association showed variation by HLA locus, with DRB1 the most and HLA-C the fewest.

J is TRBJ2-3 and V is TRBV19; D gene ambiguous. The specimen sequenced was PBMCs. The sequence came from a human donor in good health. In DNA form, the CDR3 reads TGTGCCAGTAGTCTCCGACAAGGATCAGATACGCAGTATTTT. Protein sequence: CASSLRQGSDTQYF.